This T cell receptor beta chain was recorded in a study of T cell repertoires in cytomegalovirus infection. About the research overall: From public TCR beta signatures came an indication of both CMV infection and matching HLA type. Regarding the study as a whole: Carriers of CMV and the relevant HLA type were discriminated by public TCR beta frequency.

Remarks on this clonotype: The target antigen is unknown.

Trimming took off 2 bases at V and 5 bases at J, with 14 bases between the two ends. The CDR3 is 15 amino acids. Germline CDR1 and CDR2: LNHNV and YYDKDF (reference sequence). From the reads, TCRdb called clonotypes with MiXCR, one entry per CDR3 protein. The sample has roughly 920,000 distinct CDR3 sequences; 30% to 40% are singletons. The sample in question was cultured CD8+ T cells from PBMCs, obtained from culture after CMV antigen stimulation. The chain employs TRBV15 and TRBJ2-3, with D perhaps matching TRBD1 or TRBD2 (7 bases each). The TCR comes from a human donor in good health (CMV status not recorded). Some clones in this sample may be carry-over from other donors' samples. CDR3 coding DNA: TGTGCCACCAGCAGAATCCAGGGGGGGGAAGATACGCAGTATTTT. Its translation is CATSRIQGGEDTQYF. Using reference TRBV15 and TRBJ2-3 for the parts outside the CDR3, the full variable domain is DAMVIQNPRYQVTQFGKPVTLSCSQTLNHNVMYWYQQKSSQAPKLLFHYYDKDFNNEADTPDNFQSRRPNTSFCFLDIRSPGLGDTAMYLCATSRIQGGEDTQYFGPGTRLTVL.